This TCR beta chain was retrieved from a study of cytomegalovirus exposure and HLA in healthy donors. On this clone itself: Its antigen is as yet unknown.

V gave up 4 bases and J gave up 2 bases; unmatched junction bases: 8. The CDR3 has 15 amino acids. Broader study findings: According to an earlier analysis, most TCR beta V segments yielded productive rearrangements about 90% or about 30% of the time.

The PCR had 60 Vbeta and 13 Jbeta primers. Only in-frame clones appear in the TCRdb table, and some are missing; sequencing was by immunoSEQ multiplex PCR. Its table records roughly 88,000 clones. The gene calls are TRBV5-3 and TRBJ2-7; 8 bases fit TRBD1. TRBV5-3 is assigned to the ORF class and has an uncertain function. The clonotype was recovered from a man aged 50-59 years in good health and CMV-seropositive. The sequencing input was PBMCs. This CDR3 reads CARSRPLRGPYEQYF. The CDR3 DNA sequence: TGTGCCAGAAGCCGACCGCTCAGGGGGCCCTACGAGCAGTACTTC.